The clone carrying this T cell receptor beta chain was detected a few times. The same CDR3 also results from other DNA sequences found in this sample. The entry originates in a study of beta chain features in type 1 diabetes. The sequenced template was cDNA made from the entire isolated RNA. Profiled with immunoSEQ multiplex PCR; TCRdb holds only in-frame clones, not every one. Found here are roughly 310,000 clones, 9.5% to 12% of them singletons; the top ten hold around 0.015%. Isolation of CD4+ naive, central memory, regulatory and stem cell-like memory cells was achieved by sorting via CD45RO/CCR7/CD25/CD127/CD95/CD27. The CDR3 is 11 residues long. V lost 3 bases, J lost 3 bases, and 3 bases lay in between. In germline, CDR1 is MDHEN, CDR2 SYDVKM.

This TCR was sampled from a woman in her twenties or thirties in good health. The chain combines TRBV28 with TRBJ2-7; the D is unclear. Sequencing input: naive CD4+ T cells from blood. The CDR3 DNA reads TGTGCCAGCAGTTTTCGCTACGAGCAGTACTTC. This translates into CASSFRYEQYF.